These T cell receptor beta chains were read from a single sample in a study of PD-L1 blockade in urothelial cancer. The repertoire was sequenced with immunoSEQ multiplex PCR; TCRdb's copy has only in-frame clones and lacks some. Found here are around 80,000 clones, about 91% of them singletons; the top ten hold roughly 0.87%. This material consisted of PBMCs, taken around atezolizumab (anti-PD-L1) treatment. Receptors were obtained from a woman older than 75 with urothelial cancer. CDR3s include the opening cysteine and the closing phenylalanine or tryptophan. A D gene is named only where the DNA matches it firmly. Clone size appears in some rows only: once, few, many, or a class for an expanded clone.

abundance	v_gene	j_gene	d_gene	CDR3nt	CDR3aa
NA	TRBV6-1	TRBJ2-1	NA	TGTGCCAGCAAAACCGGGCAGGGTCCCTACAATGAGCAGTTCTTC	CASKTGQGPYNEQFF
NA	TRBV27	TRBJ1-5	NA	TGTGCCAGCAGTTTAGGAGGGGGCAATCAGCCCCAGCATTTT	CASSLGGGNQPQHF
few	TRBV11-2	TRBJ2-5	TRBD2	TGTGCCAGCAGCCTAAAAACGGGGGGGCAGACCCAGTACTTC	CASSLKTGGQTQYF
NA	TRBV2	TRBJ1-5	NA	TGTGCCAGCAGCAACAGGGTGAGCAATCAGCCCCAGCATTTT	CASSNRVSNQPQHF
few	TRBV27	TRBJ1-2	TRBD1	TGTGCCAGCAGTTCGACAGGGACAGGTAATATCGGCTACACCTTC	CASSSTGTGNIGYTF
NA	TRBV5-4	TRBJ2-7	TRBD1	TGTGCCAGCAGCTTAGAGCCGGGACAGGGGGACGAGCAGTACTTC	CASSLEPGQGDEQYF
NA	TRBV11-3	TRBJ2-7	NA	TGTGCCAGCAGCCCGGAGGGGTCGCTCTCCTACGAGCAGTACTTC	CASSPEGSLSYEQYF
NA	TRBV11-2	TRBJ2-3	NA	TGTGCCAGCAGCTTAGACGGGCGGGGTACAGATACGCAGTATTTT	CASSLDGRGTDTQYF
once	TRBV7-3	TRBJ2-3	TRBD2	TGTGCCAGCAGCCCATATGGGGGCGGGAGGGCCGAAGATACGCAGTATTTT	CASSPYGGGRAEDTQYF
NA	TRBV28	TRBJ2-5	NA	TGTGCCAGCACCGGTCAACGGGGGACCCAGTACTTC	CASTGQRGTQYF
once	TRBV4-2	TRBJ1-5	NA	TGTGCCAGCAGCCAATCCGTCCGGACATACGGTCAGCCCCAGCATTTT	CASSQSVRTYGQPQHF
NA	TRBV28	TRBJ1-2	TRBD1	TGTGCCAGCAGTGTCAGACAGGGGGGGAACTATGGCTACACCTTC	CASSVRQGGNYGYTF
NA	TRBV27	TRBJ2-1	NA	TGTGCCAGCAGTCCAGGGTCTTACAATGAGCAGTTCTTC	CASSPGSYNEQFF
NA	TRBV15	TRBJ2-7	TRBD2	TGTGCCACCAGCACCCTTAGCGGGATTGTTGACGAGCAGTACTTC	CATSTLSGIVDEQYF
NA	TRBV19	TRBJ2-5	NA	TGTGCCACCTCTATGGGGCCAGGGGAGACCCAGTACTTC	CATSMGPGETQYF
once	TRBV27	TRBJ1-5	NA	TGTGCCAGCAGTCCCTGGCCAGGGGTGAATCAGCCCCAGCATTTT	CASSPWPGVNQPQHF